These 29 T cell receptor beta chains were all obtained from the same sample, sequenced in a study of shared clonotypes between healthy human individuals. Method: immunoSEQ multiplex PCR; TCRdb's copy keeps in-frame clones and lacks some. The data hold roughly 2,000,000 clones, with around 96% observed a single time. Naive CD8 cells were CD45RO-negative, positively selected for CCR7, excluding terminally differentiated effector memory CD45RA+ cells. Sample: naive CD8+ T cells sorted from blood. All receptors derive from a man aged 18 to 35 in good health.

The CDR3 region has the DNA TGTGCCAGCAGTTACTTGGGAGCTGGGGCCAACGTCCTGACTTTC. Translated: CASSYLGAGANVLTF. The chain joins TRBV6-5 to TRBJ2-6, with D perhaps matching TRBD2 (5 bases). Trimming shortened V by 1 base and J by 2 bases, and 6 bases separated the two germline ends. Germline V gene sequence: CDR1 MNHEY, CDR2 SVGAGI. The CDR3 runs 15 residues.

The genes are TRBV30 and TRBJ2-3, with 8 bases lining up with TRBD1. The CDR3 has 15 amino acids. The J segment lost 2 bases and the V segment lost 3 bases, leaving 7 bases of the junction unmatched. Germline V CDR1 and CDR2: GTSNPN, SVGIG (reference sequence). CDR3 in amino acids: CAWRGRTGLTDTQYF. The CDR3 region has the DNA TGTGCCTGGAGGGGACGGACAGGGCTCACAGATACGCAGTATTTT.

The CDR3 region has the DNA TGTGCCAGCAGTGAACGGGACAGCTACGAGCAGTACTTC. It translates to CASSERDSYEQYF. The chain carries TRBV27 and TRBJ2-7; 7 bases agree with TRBD1. The V and J ends lost 5 bases and 3 bases, in that order; junction bases with no gene match: 4. The CDR3 covers 13 residues. The V gene's germline CDR1 is MNHEY and CDR2 SMNVEV (reference sequence).

J is TRBJ2-3 and V is TRBV6-6; a possible D gene is TRBD2 (5 bases). This CDR3 region has 13 residues. Germline V CDR1 and CDR2: MNHNY, SVGAGI (reference sequence). V lost 6 bases, J lost 0 bases, and 7 bases lay in between. CDR3 amino acids: CASRAGSTDTQYF. CDR3 DNA: TGTGCCAGCAGGGCGGGTAGCACAGATACGCAGTATTTT.

This sequence joins TRBV6-5 and TRBJ1-3, with D unresolved. This CDR3 comprises 14 residues. Germline V gene sequence: CDR1 MNHEY, CDR2 SVGAGI. The ends were cut back, 5 bases at V and 0 bases at J, with 8 bases in the middle. The DNA for the CDR3 is TGTGCCAGCAGTACTACAAGCTCTGGAAACACCATATATTTT. Translating gives CASSTTSSGNTIYF.

V gene TRBV4-1 combines with J gene TRBJ2-3; TRBD1 might be the D (5 bases). From germline, CDR1 is MGHRA and CDR2 YSYEKL. The V gene lost 1 base and the J gene lost 0 bases, with 8 bases spanning the gap. CDR3 length equals 15 residues. CDR3 protein: CASSQAPGSTDTQYF. CDR3 DNA sequence: TGCGCCAGCAGCCAAGCGCCAGGGAGCACAGATACGCAGTATTTT.

The chain combines TRBV6-6 with TRBJ2-7, with D unclear. The CDR3 runs to 12 residues. Per the germline V gene, CDR1 is MNHNY and CDR2 is SVGAGI (reference sequence). V was pared by 6 bases and J by 6 bases, with 12 bases between. CDR3 bases: TGTGCCAGCAGCCCCGGTATGCGCGAGCAGTACTTC. Protein: CASSPGMREQYF.

This clone was observed a single time. The chain carries TRBV7-8 and TRBJ2-5; TRBD1 matches 9 bases. Germline-derived CDR1 and CDR2 are SGHVS and FQNEAQ. The CDR3 has 15 residues. V lost 1 base, J lost 2 bases, and 2 bases stayed unmatched. CDR3 loop: CASSLDGQGQETQYF. CDR3 nucleotide sequence: TGTGCCAGCAGCTTAGACGGACAGGGGCAAGAGACCCAGTACTTC.

The chain joins TRBV7-9 to TRBJ2-7; tentatively, D is TRBD1 (7 bases). CDR3 length equals 16 residues. Germline CDR1 reads SEHNR; CDR2 reads FQNEAQ (reference sequence). The V gene lost 5 bases and the J gene lost 3 bases, with 20 bases spanning the gap. CDR3 sequence (DNA): TGTGCCAGCAGCCCCCCCGGCCAGCAGGGGGGCTACGAGCAGTACTTC. The encoded protein is CASSPPGQQGGYEQYF.

V and J are TRBV6-5 and TRBJ2-5; no reliable D call. Germline CDR1 MNHEY, CDR2 SVGAGI. The CDR3 is 15 amino acids. The V end lost 2 bases, the J end lost 2 bases, and 12 bases lay between the germline ends. The CDR3 nucleotides read TGTGCCAGCAGTTACATGACAAGCGCACAAGAGACCCAGTACTTC. Its translation: CASSYMTSAQETQYF.

V is TRBV27 and J is TRBJ2-7; D is possibly TRBD1 or TRBD2 (5 bases each). From germline, CDR1 is MNHEY and CDR2 SMNVEV (reference sequence). Trimming took 5 bases from V and 2 from J, leaving 13 bases between them. The CDR3 has 14 amino acids. The CDR3 coding sequence is TGTGCCAGCAGTCCACGGGGCCCGACCTACGAGCAGTACTTC. Amino acids: CASSPRGPTYEQYF.

This clone was recorded only once. The chain couples TRBV27 to TRBJ1-2; no reliable D call. This CDR3 spans 12 amino acids. CDR1 and CDR2 (germline): MNHEY, SMNVEV (reference sequence). CDR3 protein: CCNLPPNYGYTF. CDR3 nucleotides: TGTTGCAACCTCCCCCCTAACTATGGCTACACCTTC.

The genes are TRBV10-1 and TRBJ2-1; the D gene is possibly TRBD2 (5 bases). This CDR3 region has 13 residues. Germline values: CDR1 WNHNN, CDR2 SYGVQD (reference sequence). With 5 bases removed from V and 6 bases from J, the gap between germline ends came to 11 bases. CDR3 DNA sequence: TGCGCCAGCAGTAAACTAGTAGGCAATGAGCAGTTCTTC. Translation: CASSKLVGNEQFF.

The chain couples TRBV5-4 to TRBJ1-2; the match to TRBD1 covers 7 bases. Per germline, CDR1 SGHNT and CDR2 YYREEE (reference sequence). V lost 5 bases to trimming and J lost 2 bases; unmatched junction nucleotides: 3. The CDR3 is 13 amino acids. The CDR3 loop reads CASRIQGNYGYTF. CDR3 sequence (DNA): TGTGCCAGCAGAATACAGGGGAACTATGGCTACACCTTC.

About this clone: The sample holds other DNA sequences that translate to the same CDR3. This chain connects TRBV9 to TRBJ1-4; D remains ambiguous. V lost 0 bases and J lost 0, with 6 bases in between. There are 15 residues in the CDR3. Germline CDR1 SGDLS, CDR2 YYNGEE. CDR3 DNA sequence: TGTGCCAGCAGCGTAGAAGGTGCAACTAATGAAAAACTGTTTTTT. The encoded protein is CASSVEGATNEKLFF.

This rearrangement joins TRBV4-1 to TRBJ2-4, with unresolved D. The CDR3 sequence is 14 residues long. Germline values: CDR1 MGHRA, CDR2 YSYEKL. Trimming cost V 3 bases and J 8 bases, with 14 bases left between them. DNA for the CDR3: TGCGCCAGCAGCCAGAACATGGCCGGAGACATTCAGTACTTC. This sequence encodes CASSQNMAGDIQYF.

The chain carries TRBV7-9 and TRBJ2-1; D gene uncertain. This CDR3 contains 15 residues. Germline V CDR1 and CDR2: SEHNR, FQNEAQ (reference sequence). Trimming took 5 bases from V and 1 from J, leaving 12 bases between them. This CDR3 is CASSVIPLSYNEQFF. The DNA of the CDR3 is TGTGCCAGCAGCGTGATCCCCCTTTCCTACAATGAGCAGTTCTTC. Variable domain in full (rest from reference TRBV7-9 and TRBJ2-1): DTGVSQNPRHKITKRGQNVTFRCDPISEHNRLYWYRQTLGQGPEFLTYFQNEAQLEKSRLLSDRFSAERPKGSFSTLEIQRTEQGDSAMYLCASSVIPLSYNEQFFGPGTRLTVL.

The chain uses TRBV5-6 and TRBJ2-2, with 8 nucleotides matching TRBD1. The germline V gene encodes CDR1 SGHDT and CDR2 YYEEEE. This CDR3 spans 16 amino acids. The V segment lost 4 bases and the J segment 3 bases; nucleotides outside the gene matches: 8. CDR3 nucleotides: TGTGCCAGCAGCCACCCAGGGGGCGCAGACACCGGGGAGCTGTTTTTT. Translating gives CASSHPGGADTGELFF.

The chain carries TRBV11-2 and TRBJ2-1; D is undetermined. There are 11 residues in the CDR3. Germline V gene lookup returns CDR1 SGHAT and CDR2 FQNNGV. V was trimmed by 5 bases and J by 7 bases, leaving 6 bases between them. CDR3 coding DNA: TGTGCCAGCAGCCCCACGAATGAGCAGTTCTTC. The encoded protein is CASSPTNEQFF.

The rearrangement links TRBV4-3 to TRBJ2-1, with D tentatively TRBD2 (6 bases). Per the germline V gene, CDR1 is LGHNA and CDR2 is YSLEER. Trimming left V 4 bases short and J 4 bases short, with 17 bases between. There are 16 residues in the CDR3. The CDR3 region is CASSPLPGVGYNEQFF. CDR3 nucleotide sequence: TGCGCCAGCAGCCCCCTGCCGGGAGTTGGGTACAATGAGCAGTTCTTC.

This sequence joins TRBV5-8 and TRBJ1-1, with 7 bases fitting TRBD1. The CDR3 consists of 13 residues. CDR1 and CDR2 from the germline V gene are SGHTS and YDEGEE. Trimming cost V 2 bases and J 4 bases; bases outside gene matches: 2. CDR3 nucleotide sequence: TGTGCCAGCAGCTTCGAGGGGGCCACTGAAGCTTTCTTT. Translated: CASSFEGATEAFF.

The chain couples TRBV19 to TRBJ2-7; D unclear. Germline values: CDR1 LNHDA, CDR2 SQIVND (reference sequence). This CDR3 comprises 13 residues. Trimming left V 5 bases short and J 5 bases short, with 13 bases between. The CDR3 protein is CASSGRGLDEQYF. CDR3 in DNA: TGTGCCAGTAGTGGACGCGGTCTCGACGAGCAGTACTTC.

The rearrangement links TRBV9 to TRBJ2-5, with 10 bases identical to TRBD1. J gave up 5 bases and V 4 bases, and 11 bases lay outside the gene matches. Germline V gene data show CDR1 as SGDLS and CDR2 as YYNGEE. This CDR3 has 16 amino acids. CDR3 in DNA: TGTGCCAGCAGCCTACCCGGGACAGGGGTATTCGAGACCCAGTACTTC. Translation gives CASSLPGTGVFETQYF. Using reference TRBV9 and TRBJ2-5 for the parts outside the CDR3, the full variable domain is DSGVTQTPKHLITATGQRVTLRCSPRSGDLSVYWYQQSLDQGLQFLIQYYNGEERAKGNILERFSAQQFPDLHSELNLSSLELGDSALYFCASSLPGTGVFETQYFGPGTRLLVL.

The genes are TRBV10-3 and TRBJ2-7; perhaps D is TRBD1 or TRBD2 (5 bases each). The CDR3 extends over 15 amino acids. Germline values: CDR1 ENHRY, CDR2 SYGVKD. The V end was cut by 5 bases, the J end by 0 bases, with 14 bases between. CDR3 in DNA: TGTGCCATCAGTTCCCCGGGACCCAGCTCCTACGAGCAGTACTTC. Its protein product is CAISSPGPSSYEQYF.

The V call is TRBV13, the J call TRBJ2-7; D is possibly TRBD1 (5 bases). Trimming removed 3 bases from V and 5 bases from J, with 17 bases in between. CDR1 and CDR2 (germline): PRHDT, FYEKMQ (reference sequence). This CDR3 spans 15 amino acids. The CDR3 is CASSLGPTGLDEQYF. CDR3 in DNA: TGTGCCAGCAGCTTGGGGCCTACGGGCCTTGACGAGCAGTACTTC. Full variable domain (rest looked up from reference TRBV13 and TRBJ2-7): AAGVIQSPRHLIKEKRETATLKCYPIPRHDTVYWYQQGPGQDPQFLISFYEKMQSDKGSIPDRFSAQQFSDYHSELNMSSLELGDSALYFCASSLGPTGLDEQYFGPGTRLTVT.

V and J are TRBV28 and TRBJ2-1; D tentatively reads TRBD1 or TRBD2 (6 bases each). Germline V lookup: CDR1 MDHEN, CDR2 SYDVKM. V dropped 2 bases and J dropped 4 bases, with 15 bases sitting between them. The CDR3 covers 16 residues. The CDR3 protein is CASSLSPGASYNEQFF. The CDR3, as DNA: TGTGCCAGCAGTTTAAGTCCGGGGGCAAGTTACAATGAGCAGTTCTTC. The full variable domain, completed using reference TRBV28 and TRBJ2-1, is DVKVTQSSRYLVKRTGEKVFLECVQDMDHENMFWYRQDPGLGLRLIYFSYDVKMKEKGDIPEGYSVSREKKERFSLILESASTNQTSMYLCASSLSPGASYNEQFFGPGTRLTVL.

The chain carries TRBV30 and TRBJ2-7, with a weak D call TRBD1 (6 bases). CDR1 and CDR2 from the germline V gene are GTSNPN and SVGIG (reference sequence). With 3 bases removed from V and 5 bases from J, the gap between germline ends came to 20 bases. CDR3 length: 15 residues. The CDR3 DNA reads as TGTGCCTGGAGCCACGGGACAACGTCCCCGGACGAGCAGTACTTC. Amino acid sequence: CAWSHGTTSPDEQYF. The full variable domain, completed using reference TRBV30 and TRBJ2-7, is SQTIHQWPATLVQPVGSPLSLECTVEGTSNPNLYWYRQAAGRGLQLLFYSVGIGQISSEVPQNLSASRPQDRQFILSSKKLLLSDSGFYLCAWSHGTTSPDEQYFGPGTRLTVT.

The chain combines TRBV11-2 with TRBJ1-2; D not resolved. V dropped 6 bases and J dropped 6 bases, with 20 bases sitting between them. This CDR3 spans 15 amino acids. Germline CDR1 reads SGHAT; CDR2 reads FQNNGV. The chain's CDR3 is CASSPPRQPWDGYTF. The CDR3 nucleotides are TGTGCCAGCAGTCCCCCCAGGCAACCTTGGGATGGCTACACCTTC.

This chain links TRBV4-3 with TRBJ2-3; a weak D match, TRBD2 (6 bases). The CDR3 is 15 amino acids. Per the germline V gene, CDR1 is LGHNA and CDR2 is YSLEER. V was trimmed by 0 bases and J by 4 bases, leaving 11 bases between them. The CDR3 DNA reads as TGCGCCAGCAGCCAAGATATCGGGAGCGCAGATACGCAGTATTTT. Amino acids: CASSQDIGSADTQYF.